This T cell receptor beta chain was identified in a study of control samples from healthy donors and cancer patients (dated by TCRdb to 2020 to 2022). In the germline V gene, CDR1 corresponds to MNHEY and CDR2 to SVGAGI. The CDR3, from cysteine to phenylalanine, totals 12 residues. CDR3 DNA is the only sequence kept; it has 36 bases, read in frame from the first base. V gives up 6 bases and J gives up 4 bases, and the segment between their germline ends measures 6 bases. Library method: the immunoSEQ multiplex PCR assay. As stored in TCRdb, this immuneACCESS dataset retains in-frame rearrangements with V and J assigned. A fraction of the clones does not appear; measured against another copy, unresolved V genes explain less than half of the discrepancy, and the remainder lacks a known reason. Recorded for this sample are under 450,000 clones; around 90% of them occurred a single time. The ten largest make up around 6.5% of the sample.

This clone showed up just once. There is no known antigen for this receptor. The record has no base qualities; no much larger clone is one base away. This receptor was obtained from a man aged 35-49 years with head and neck cancer. Sequenced material: PBMCs. The sequence is built from TRBV6-5 and TRBJ2-2; the D gene identity is not certain. The DNA sequence is TGTGCCAGCAGACCAAGCACCGGGGAGCTGTTTTTT. Its protein reads: CASRPSTGELFF.